A single sample gave rise to the 2 T cell receptor beta chains below, sequenced in a study of blood T cell repertoires in COVID-19. Sequencing used immunoSEQ multiplex PCR; TCRdb keeps in-frame clones, though not all of them. The sample lists some 180,000 clones, less than 85% occurring once. Material: peripheral blood. These receptor sequences come from a human donor in a cohort sampled during active COVID-19.

The chain recombines TRBV2 with TRBJ1-5; TRBD1 matches 12 bases. The CDR3 totals 16 residues. V shed 6 bases, J shed 1 base, and the junction held 4 bases outside the gene matches. CDR1 is SNHLY and CDR2 is FYNNEI in the germline V gene. The chain's CDR3 is CASRGTGGWSNQPQHF. The CDR3 DNA is TGTGCCAGCAGAGGGACAGGGGGCTGGAGCAATCAGCCCCAGCATTTT. The full variable domain, in which reference TRBV2 and TRBJ1-5 provide the parts outside the CDR3, is EPEVTQTPSHQVTQMGQEVILRCVPISNHLYFYWYRQILGQKVEFLVSFYNNEISEKSEIFDDQFSVERPDGSNFTLKIRSTKLEDSAMYFCASRGTGGWSNQPQHFGDGTRLSIL.

The rearrangement joins TRBV9 to TRBJ2-2; no clear D gene. V lost 4 bases and J 0 bases, leaving 16 bases between the germline ends. The germline gives CDR1 SGDLS, CDR2 YYNGEE. The CDR3 has 17 amino acids. This CDR3 is CASSPSVVHSNTGELFF. The CDR3 nucleotides are TGTGCCAGCAGCCCCAGCGTTGTACACTCGAACACCGGGGAGCTGTTTTTT.